Below, 10 T cell receptor beta chains from the same sample are listed, as sequenced in a study of cytomegalovirus exposure and HLA in healthy donors (dated by TCRdb to about 2017). The receptor library was made with the immunoSEQ multiplex PCR assay. TCRdb re-hosts the immuneACCESS table, in-frame sequences only. Its copies lack some clones; in the studies checked, an unresolved V gene accounts for under half of them, and the cause for the rest is not known. The sample table contains 140,000 or so clones; only one count was recorded for approximately 90% of them. About 0.7% of the sample belongs to the ten largest clones. The source material was PBMCs. The receptors shown here come from a man between 18 and 35 years old in good health and CMV-seronegative.

The V and J genes are TRBV29-1 and TRBJ1-2; TRBD1 matches 8 bases. V lost 4 bases, J lost 0 bases, and 1 base stayed unmatched. Per germline, CDR1 SQVTM and CDR2 ANQGSEA. The length of the CDR3 is 13 residues. The CDR3 bases are TGCAGCGTTGGACAGGGGTCTAACTATGGCTACACCTTC. This codes for CSVGQGSNYGYTF. The variable domain in full, with the rest retrieved from reference TRBV29-1 and TRBJ1-2, is SAVISQKPSRDICQRGTSLTIQCQVDSQVTMMFWYRQQPGQSLTLIATANQGSEATYESGFVIDKFPISRPNLTFSTLTVSNMSPEDSSIYLCSVGQGSNYGYTFGSGTRLTVV.

CDR3 nucleotides: TGTGCCAGTAGTCGCAAACCAAGAGGACAGGGAACCGGGGAGCTGTTTTTT. This codes for CASSRKPRGQGTGELFF. The genes are TRBV19 and TRBJ2-2; 8 positions match TRBD1. Germline V gene sequence: CDR1 LNHDA, CDR2 SQIVND (reference sequence). The CDR3 runs 17 residues. V lost 5 bases, J lost 5 bases, and 13 bases stayed unmatched.

The chain links TRBV30 to TRBJ1-5; 8 bases map to TRBD1. V lost 4 bases, J lost 3 bases, and 11 bases stayed unmatched. The CDR3 is 16 residues long. The V gene's germline CDR1 is GTSNPN and CDR2 SVGIG (reference sequence). The CDR3 DNA reads as TGTGCCTGGACCCACAGGGGGAATAGTGCCAATCAGCCCCAGCATTTT. Protein sequence: CAWTHRGNSANQPQHF.

V is TRBV6-5 and J is TRBJ2-3, with D perhaps TRBD1 (5 bases). Trimming stripped 6 bases from V and 5 bases from J, with 12 bases between. This CDR3 comprises 13 residues. Germline V CDR1 and CDR2: MNHEY, SVGAGI. The CDR3 loop reads CASSPPGQDTQYF. The CDR3 DNA reads as TGTGCCAGCAGCCCCCCCGGACAAGATACGCAGTATTTT.

The chain uses TRBV7-6 and TRBJ1-1; D is uncertain. The germline V gene encodes CDR1 SGHVS and CDR2 FNYEAQ. V lost 1 base and J lost 3, with 12 bases in between. This CDR3 is 15 amino acids long. CDR3 in amino acids: CASSLVSSEDTEAFF. The CDR3 bases are TGTGCCAGCAGCTTAGTATCCTCAGAGGACACTGAAGCTTTCTTT.

V is TRBV11-2 and J is TRBJ2-1, with 7 nucleotides matching TRBD1. Looked up from germline, CDR1 is SGHAT and CDR2 is FQNNGV. The CDR3 extends over 15 amino acids. The J segment lost 1 base and the V segment lost 5 bases, leaving 5 bases of the junction unmatched. As DNA, the CDR3 is TGTGCCAGCAGCCTTCCGGGACAGTCCTACAATGAGCAGTTCTTC. It translates to CASSLPGQSYNEQFF. Based on the CDR3 plus reference TRBV11-2 and TRBJ2-1, the full variable domain is EAGVAQSPRYKIIEKRQSVAFWCNPISGHATLYWYQQILGQGPKLLIQFQNNGVVDDSQLPKDRFSAERLKGVDSTLKIQPAKLEDSAVYLCASSLPGQSYNEQFFGPGTRLTVL.

This chain uses TRBV11-2 with TRBJ2-1; 10 nucleotides line up with TRBD2. The CDR3 has 15 amino acids. Trimming cost V 5 bases and J 8 bases; bases outside gene matches: 9. CDR1 and CDR2 (germline): SGHAT, FQNNGV. Here the CDR3 reads CASSPTSGAADEQFF. CDR3 DNA: TGTGCCAGCAGCCCTACTAGCGGGGCCGCGGATGAGCAGTTCTTC. The variable domain in full, with the rest retrieved from reference TRBV11-2 and TRBJ2-1, is EAGVAQSPRYKIIEKRQSVAFWCNPISGHATLYWYQQILGQGPKLLIQFQNNGVVDDSQLPKDRFSAERLKGVDSTLKIQPAKLEDSAVYLCASSPTSGAADEQFFGPGTRLTVL.

Regarding this clone: Different DNA sequences within this sample yield the same CDR3. This sequence joins TRBV18 and TRBJ2-1, with 8 bases lining up with TRBD1. Germline trimming cut 3 bases from V and 1 base from J; bases unmatched to any gene: 5. CDR1 and CDR2 from the germline V gene are KGHSH and LQKENI. The CDR3 is 16 residues long. CDR3 in amino acids: CASSPPDRGSYNEQFF. In DNA form, the CDR3 reads TGTGCCAGCTCACCTCCCGACAGGGGATCCTACAATGAGCAGTTCTTC. The full variable domain, rest sourced from reference TRBV18 and TRBJ2-1, is NAGVMQNPRHLVRRRGQEARLRCSPMKGHSHVYWYRQLPEEGLKFMVYLQKENIIDESGMPKERFSAEFPKEGPSILRIQQVVRGDSAAYFCASSPPDRGSYNEQFFGPGTRLTVL.

The genes are TRBV28 and TRBJ2-3; 9 bases are shared with TRBD2. This CDR3 is 17 amino acids long. J lost 4 bases, V lost 8 bases, and 16 bases had no gene match. Germline V gene lookup returns CDR1 MDHEN and CDR2 SYDVKM. CDR3 sequence (DNA): TGTGCCAGCTATCCCCCCCCGGCGGGAGGGCCACCAGATACGCAGTATTTT. Amino acids: CASYPPPAGGPPDTQYF.

The chain joins TRBV14 to TRBJ1-1; D may be TRBD1 (6 bases). This CDR3 is 16 amino acids long. Germline CDR1 reads SGHDN; CDR2 reads FVKESK. Trimming shortened V by 4 bases and J by 0 bases, and 15 bases separated the two germline ends. CDR3 DNA: TGTGCCAGCAGCCCGCCCGAACAGGGAATGAACACTGAAGCTTTCTTT. Translating it yields CASSPPEQGMNTEAFF.